This entry features one T cell receptor beta chain sequence. This entry comes from a study of blood T cell repertoires in COVID-19. For the study at large: The study drew acute and convalescent COVID-19 samples from the United States, Italy and Spain. PBMCs, B-cell-depleted T cells, or T cells provided the cDNA or gDNA that made up the material.

J gave up 1 base and V 0 bases, and 4 bases lay outside the gene matches. The CDR3 loop spans 16 amino acids. Germline CDR1 and CDR2: SGHTA and FQGNSA. It was during active infection that Seattle patients were enrolled and then longitudinally followed. Under the authors' procedure: Scientists estimated how many nucleated cells there were by amplifying reference gene primers. The method was immunoSEQ multiplex PCR; TCRdb's version includes in-frame clones alone and lacks a portion of them. V, J and clone size derive from that table, while D and trimming were established from the DNA sequence. The sample lists 150,000 to 200,000 clones, about 90% occurring once.

Sequencing used peripheral blood. The receptor was derived from a man in his thirties or forties with COVID-19, enrolled during active disease. V and J are TRBV7-2 and TRBJ2-5, with 8 nucleotides matching TRBD2. The CDR3 region has the DNA TGTGCCAGCAGCTTAGCTTACGCGGGGGGCCAAGAGACCCAGTACTTC. Its translation is CASSLAYAGGQETQYF.